The following is a T cell receptor (beta chain) sequence with its context. This table comes from immunoSEQ multiplex PCR, and its TCRdb copy is limited to in-frame clones, with some not included. The table lists tens of thousands of clones, nearly 90% of them singletons. This record comes from a study of blood T cell repertoires in COVID-19. Study-wide context: PBMCs, B-cell-depleted T cells, or T cells provided the cDNA or gDNA that made up the material.

Seattle's enrolled individuals joined amid active infection and were then monitored longitudinally. Trimming took 6 bases from V and 0 from J, leaving 9 bases between them. Germline-derived CDR1 and CDR2 are KGHSH and LQKENI. This CDR3 is 13 amino acids long. The chain uses TRBV18 and TRBJ2-7; no clear D. Sequenced sample: peripheral blood. The origin of this receptor is a woman in her fifties or sixties with COVID-19, enrolled during active disease. DNA for the CDR3: TGTGCCAGCTCCCATTCAAACTCCTACGAGCAGTACTTC. Translating gives CASSHSNSYEQYF.